The source of this T cell receptor beta chain is a study of cytomegalovirus exposure and HLA in healthy donors. The trim removed 3 bases at V and 0 bases at J, leaving 9 bases unmatched. The germline gives CDR1 SGDLS, CDR2 YYNGEE. There are 18 residues in the CDR3. Generated by immunoSEQ multiplex PCR, the TCRdb table keeps only in-frame clones and is missing some. Counted here are about 220,000 clones, about 87% occurring once; the ten biggest clones make up approximately 2.5%. Source material: PBMCs. The V call is TRBV9, the J call TRBJ2-5; 12 bases are a match to TRBD2. This sequence originates from a man aged 18 to 30 in good health and CMV-seronegative. In DNA, the CDR3 is TGTGCCAGCAGCGAGAGGGGACTAGCGGGCCGATACCAAGAGACCCAGTACTTC. It codes for CASSERGLAGRYQETQYF.